These 4 T cell receptor beta chains originate from one sample sequenced in a study of PD-L1 blockade in urothelial cancer. The table came from immunoSEQ multiplex PCR; TCRdb's copy has only in-frame clones and leaves some out. Altogether about 32,000 clones are present, 80% to 90% being singletons, with the ten largest covering 3% to 4%. This sample comprised PBMCs, obtained around atezolizumab (anti-PD-L1) treatment. The receptors were sampled from a man in his fifties with urothelial cancer.

The rearrangement uses TRBV7-2 and TRBJ2-7; TRBD2 agrees at 13 bases. V gave up 5 bases and J gave up 3 bases; unmatched junction bases: 4. The CDR3 contains 15 residues. Germline-derived CDR1 and CDR2 are SGHTA and FQGNSA. This CDR3 is CASSPGTSGVYEQYF. Written as DNA, the CDR3 is TGTGCCAGCAGCCCTGGGACTAGCGGGGTCTACGAGCAGTACTTC.

The chain links TRBV5-6 to TRBJ1-5, with 12 bases matching TRBD1. V was clipped by 4 bases and J by 6 bases; unmatched bases: 5. This CDR3 region has 15 residues. CDR1 is SGHDT and CDR2 is YYEEEE in the germline V gene. The CDR3 spells CASSGDRGLSQPQHF. Here the CDR3 DNA reads TGTGCCAGCAGCGGGGACAGGGGGCTGAGTCAGCCCCAGCATTTT.

The chain has TRBV5-1 and TRBJ2-5, with no clear D. Germline values: CDR1 SGHRS, CDR2 YFSETQ. V lost 0 bases to trimming and J lost 1 base, with 19 bases between them. The CDR3 totals 18 residues. The CDR3, as DNA: TGCGCCAGCAGCTTGGCCGTGGCGGTACTTAAGTTCCAAGAGACCCAGTACTTC. Its protein product is CASSLAVAVLKFQETQYF.

In this sample, this clone turned up once. V and J are TRBV19 and TRBJ2-7; 9 nucleotides line up with TRBD2. With 6 bases clipped from V and 7 bases from J, the junction kept 10 bases outside the gene matches. Germline CDR1 is LNHDA and CDR2 is SQIVND (reference sequence). The CDR3 has 14 amino acids. DNA of the CDR3: TGTGCCAGTAGAGTAGCGGGAGCGGCGGGGGAGCAGTACTTC. Residues: CASRVAGAAGEQYF.